Only a few counts were recorded for the clone carrying this TCR beta chain. Each CDR3 protein gets one entry after TCRdb re-called the RT-PCR reads with MiXCR. This sample has 650,000 to 800,000 distinct CDR3 sequences, with approximately 15% found just once. V lost 5 bases and J lost 3, with 20 bases in between. The CDR3 contains 17 residues. Germline V lookup: CDR1 SGHVS, CDR2 FNYEAQ. The TCR was taken from a female donor in good health, serving as a healthy control. The chain couples TRBV7-6 to TRBJ2-1; TRBD2 might be the D (6 bases). The sequencing input was memory CD4+ T cells from blood. CDR3 nucleotides: TGTGCCAGCAGCAAGCCCGGAGGTGGGGGGTACTACAATGAGCAGTTCTTC. Protein: CASSKPGGGGYYNEQFF.